Reported below is one TCR beta chain. The data derive from a study of cytomegalovirus exposure and HLA in healthy donors. Germline-derived CDR1 and CDR2 are MDHEN and SYDVKM. J lost 1 base, V lost 6 bases, and 7 bases had no gene match. The CDR3 has 15 residues. Both 60 Vbeta primers and 13 Jbeta primers went into the PCR. Assay: immunoSEQ multiplex PCR; the TCRdb copy retains only in-frame clones and omits some. Among about 120,000 clones, approximately 80% were seen once, and the ten largest hold around 5.8%. This receptor was obtained from a man aged 18 to 35 in good health and CMV-seropositive. The sample consisted of PBMCs. This chain links TRBV28 with TRBJ2-3; the match to TRBD1 covers 7 bases. CDR3 loop: CASRNRGRGTDTQYF. CDR3 in DNA: TGTGCCAGCAGGAACAGGGGTCGGGGCACAGATACGCAGTATTTT.